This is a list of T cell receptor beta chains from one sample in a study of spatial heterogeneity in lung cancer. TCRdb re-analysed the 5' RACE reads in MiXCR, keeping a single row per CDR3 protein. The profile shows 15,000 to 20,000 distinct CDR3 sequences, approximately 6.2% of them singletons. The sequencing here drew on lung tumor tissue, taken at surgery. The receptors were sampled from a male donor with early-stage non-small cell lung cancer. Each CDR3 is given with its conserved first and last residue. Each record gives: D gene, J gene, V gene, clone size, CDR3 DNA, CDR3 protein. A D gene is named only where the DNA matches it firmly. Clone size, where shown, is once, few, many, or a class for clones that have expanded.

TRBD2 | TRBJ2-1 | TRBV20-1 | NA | TGCAGTGCTAGAACTGTGACTAGCGGGAGCGACAATGAGCAGTTCTTC | CSARTVTSGSDNEQFF
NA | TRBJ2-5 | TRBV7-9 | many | TGTGCCAGCAGCTTAGTACGAGACCAAGAGACCCAGTACTTC | CASSLVRDQETQYF
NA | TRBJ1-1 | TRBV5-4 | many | TGTGCCAGCCGTTCAGGGTGGAACACTGAAGCTTTCTTT | CASRSGWNTEAFF
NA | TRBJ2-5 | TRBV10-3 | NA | TGTGCCATCAGTGAAGGCTCTAGCACCGAGACCCAGTACTTC | CAISEGSSTETQYF
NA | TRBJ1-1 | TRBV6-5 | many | TGTGCCAGCAGTTACTCGATCGGCGCTGGCACTGAAGCTTTCTTT | CASSYSIGAGTEAFF
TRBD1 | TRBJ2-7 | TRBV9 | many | TGTGCCAGCAGCCGGGACAGGGGGCACTCCTACGAGCAGTACTTC | CASSRDRGHSYEQYF
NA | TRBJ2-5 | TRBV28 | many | TGTGCCAGCAGCTCCCTCGTTGGGGGGGAGACCCAGTACTTC | CASSSLVGGETQYF
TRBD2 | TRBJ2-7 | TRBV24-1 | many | TGTGCCACCAGACAACTAGCGCACTCCTACGAGCAGTACTTC | CATRQLAHSYEQYF
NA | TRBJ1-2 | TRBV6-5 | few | TGTGCCAGCAGTTACTACGGGCAGTCCGTGGGCTACACCTTC | CASSYYGQSVGYTF
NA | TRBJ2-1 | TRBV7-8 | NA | TGTGCCAGCAGCCGGCGACGGAACAATGAGCAGTTCTTC | CASSRRRNNEQFF
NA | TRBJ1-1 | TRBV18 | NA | TGTGCCAGCTCACCCTCCGGGGGATTGGGGGTTGACACTGAAGCTTTCTTT | CASSPSGGLGVDTEAFF
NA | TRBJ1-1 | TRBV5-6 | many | TGTGCCAGCAGCTCAGGGACGGAAATGAACACTGAAGCTTTCTTT | CASSSGTEMNTEAFF
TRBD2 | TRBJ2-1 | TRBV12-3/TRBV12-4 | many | TGTGCCAGCACCTTACGGCCAGGCGGGGGGCTGGATGAGCAGTTCTTC | CASTLRPGGGLDEQFF
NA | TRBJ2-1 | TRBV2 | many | TGTGCCAGCAGTGAGGTGTTGCAGGGAAGTACGTTCTTC | CASSEVLQGSTFF
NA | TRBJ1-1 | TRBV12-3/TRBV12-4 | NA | TGTGCCAGCAGTTTAGCAACAGGACTGAACACTGAAGCTTTCTTT | CASSLATGLNTEAFF
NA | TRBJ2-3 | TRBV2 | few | TGTGCCAGCAGTGAAGATTACGGTAGCACAGATACGCAGTATTTT | CASSEDYGSTDTQYF
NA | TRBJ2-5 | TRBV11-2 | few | TGTGCCAGCAGCCGCCTCCGGGAGACCCAGTACTTC | CASSRLRETQYF
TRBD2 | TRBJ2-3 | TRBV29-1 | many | TGCAGCGCTATACTAGCGGCCTACACAGATACGCAGTATTTT | CSAILAAYTDTQYF
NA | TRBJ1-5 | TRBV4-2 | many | TGTGCCAGCAGCCACGTTGGAGATAGCAATCAGCCCCAGCATTTT | CASSHVGDSNQPQHF
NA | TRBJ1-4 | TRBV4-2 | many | TGTGCCAGCAGCCAGCCGGTCGCCCATGAAAAACTGTTTTTT | CASSQPVAHEKLFF
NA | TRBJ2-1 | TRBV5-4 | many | TGTGCCAGCAGCTTGGAAGGCAGGGATGAGCAGTTCTTC | CASSLEGRDEQFF
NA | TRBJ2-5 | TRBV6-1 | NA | TGTGCCAGCAGAAAAGGGGGGGGCCAGCCGTACCAAGAGACCCAGTACTTC | CASRKGGGQPYQETQYF
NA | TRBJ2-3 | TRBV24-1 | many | TGTGCCACCAGTGATACCACCTGGGACGGGAAGGGCAGGCCAGATACGCAGTATTTT | CATSDTTWDGKGRPDTQYF
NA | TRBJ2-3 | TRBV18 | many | TGTGCCAGCTCGTCGGGACTTCTACGCACAGATACGCAGTATTTT | CASSSGLLRTDTQYF
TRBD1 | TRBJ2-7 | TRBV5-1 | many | TGCGCCAGCAGCATCGGACAGGGCAACGAGCAGTACTTC | CASSIGQGNEQYF
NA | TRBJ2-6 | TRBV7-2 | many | TGTGCCAGCAGCTTAGGACTGTTCTCTGGGGCCAACGTCCTGACTTTC | CASSLGLFSGANVLTF